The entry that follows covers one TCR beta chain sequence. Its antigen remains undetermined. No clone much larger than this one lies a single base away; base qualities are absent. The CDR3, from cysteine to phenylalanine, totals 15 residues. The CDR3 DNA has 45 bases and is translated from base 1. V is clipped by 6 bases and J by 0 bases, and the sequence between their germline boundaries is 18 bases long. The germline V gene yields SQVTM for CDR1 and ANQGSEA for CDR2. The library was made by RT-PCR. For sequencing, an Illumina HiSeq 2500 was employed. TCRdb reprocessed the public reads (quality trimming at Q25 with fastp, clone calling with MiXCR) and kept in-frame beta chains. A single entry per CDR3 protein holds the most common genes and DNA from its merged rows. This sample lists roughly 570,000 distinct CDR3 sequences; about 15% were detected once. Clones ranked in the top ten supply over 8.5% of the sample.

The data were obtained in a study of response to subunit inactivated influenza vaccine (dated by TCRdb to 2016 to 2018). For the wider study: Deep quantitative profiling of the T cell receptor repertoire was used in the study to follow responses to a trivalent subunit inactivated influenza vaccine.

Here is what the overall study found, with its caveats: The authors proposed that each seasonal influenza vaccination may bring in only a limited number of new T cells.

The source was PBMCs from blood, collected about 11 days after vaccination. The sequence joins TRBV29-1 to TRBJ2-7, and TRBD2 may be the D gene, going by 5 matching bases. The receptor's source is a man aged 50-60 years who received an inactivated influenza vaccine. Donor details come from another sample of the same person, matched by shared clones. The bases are TGCAGCGTGGCACCCGGACTCGGTGACTCCTACGAGCAGTACTTC. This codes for CSVAPGLGDSYEQYF.